Listed here are 24 T cell receptor beta chains from one sample, sequenced in a study of cytomegalovirus exposure and HLA in healthy donors (dated by TCRdb to about 2017). The library was obtained by the immunoSEQ multiplex PCR assay. A mixture of 60 forward primers for TCR Vbeta segments and 13 reverse primers for TCR Jbeta segments was used in the multiplex PCR. TCRdb retrieved this table from immuneACCESS and kept in-frame rearrangements only. Not all clones are present; in checked studies, unresolved V genes account for under half, and no reason is known for the remainder. Across this sample there are roughly 87,000 clones, with about 77% seen only once. Jointly, the top ten make up more than 3.5% of the sample. The sequenced sample consisted of PBMCs. These receptor sequences come from a man in his sixties in good health and CMV-seronegative.

About this clone itself: Relative to the germline gene, one junction end is altered; a read error may explain this. The chain is built from TRBV7-7 and TRBJ1-1, with 10 bases identical to TRBD1. Per the germline V gene, CDR1 is SSHAT and CDR2 is FNYEAQ (reference sequence). The CDR3 spans 16 residues. The CDR3 here is CASSPWTGGPNTEAFF. CDR3 sequence (DNA): TGTGCTAGCAGCCCCTGGACAGGGGGGCCGAACACTGAAGCTTTCTTT. Full variable domain (missing parts from reference TRBV7-7 and TRBJ1-1): GAGVSQSPRYKVTKRGQDVTLRCDPISSHATLYWYQQALGQGPEFLTYFNYEAQPDKSGLPSDRFSAERPEGSISTLTIQRTEQRDSAMYRCASSPWTGGPNTEAFFGQGTRLTVV.

The V call is TRBV7-9, the J call TRBJ1-6; the match to TRBD1 covers 8 bases. Trimming cost V 5 bases and J 5 bases; bases outside gene matches: 5. CDR3 length: 15 residues. Germline CDR1 SEHNR, CDR2 FQNEAQ (reference sequence). DNA for the CDR3: TGTGCCAGCAGCCCAGGGACAGGTGATAATTCACCCCTCCACTTT. The encoded protein is CASSPGTGDNSPLHF.

DNA of the CDR3: TGTGCCAGCAGCGCCGCCGGGGGGAACACTGAAGCTTTCTTT. Residues: CASSAAGGNTEAFF. V and J are TRBV9 and TRBJ1-1; D is possibly TRBD1 (5 bases). CDR1 is SGDLS, CDR2 YYNGEE, per germline. The CDR3 loop spans 14 amino acids. Trimming cost V 3 bases and J 1 base, with 10 bases left between them.

The chain has TRBV2 and TRBJ2-5; 7 nucleotides line up with TRBD1. The DNA end lines up better with TRBJ2-7; the J call may be wrong. The CDR3 runs 16 residues. The germline CDR1 and CDR2 sequences are SNHLY and FYNNEI. The CDR3 coding sequence is TGTGCCAGCAGCAAACCGCAAGGGGGCATTAGGGTCGAGCAGTACTTC. Translating it yields CASSKPQGGIRVEQYF.

This clone appeared once. The J gene is TRBJ2-5, the V gene TRBV27; 12 nucleotides agree with TRBD2. V trimming: 5 bases; J trimming: 6 bases; junction bases outside the gene matches: 10. The CDR3 is 16 amino acids. CDR1 MNHEY and CDR2 SMNVEV come from the germline V gene (reference sequence). In DNA form, the CDR3 reads TGTGCCAGCAGTCCTCCCCTTGGACTAGCGGGGAAGACCCAGTACTTC. This translates into CASSPPLGLAGKTQYF.

This clone appeared a single time. This chain links TRBV25-1 with TRBJ1-2, with D possibly matching TRBD1 (5 bases). V gave up 0 bases and J gave up 8 bases, with 13 bases separating them. Germline V gene lookup returns CDR1 MGHDK and CDR2 SYGVNS. This CDR3 has 14 amino acids. The DNA for the CDR3 is TGTGCCAGCAGTGAATATGTAGGGGCAGGGGGCTACACCTTC. Amino acid sequence: CASSEYVGAGGYTF.

This clone appeared a few times. The rearrangement uses TRBV5-1 and TRBJ1-2; the match to TRBD1 covers 10 bases. This CDR3 is built from 16 residues. CDR1 and CDR2 (germline): SGHRS, YFSETQ. V gave up 0 bases and J gave up 4 bases; unmatched junction bases: 6. CDR3 coding DNA: TGCGCCAGCAGCTTGGGGACAGGGGGTGAAATCTATGGCTACACCTTC. Protein product: CASSLGTGGEIYGYTF.

The chain uses TRBV2 and TRBJ1-1; a weak D match, TRBD1 (6 bases). In germline, CDR1 is SNHLY, CDR2 FYNNEI. V dropped 1 base and J dropped 5 bases, with 14 bases sitting between them. CDR3 size: 15 residues. CDR3: CASSEGNRVGTEAFF. In DNA, the CDR3 is TGTGCCAGCAGTGAAGGTAACAGGGTGGGAACTGAAGCTTTCTTT.

This clone has just a few counts. The rearrangement uses TRBV10-3 and TRBJ2-7, with D perhaps matching TRBD2 (6 bases). V was shortened by 8 bases and J by 2 bases, with 7 bases between the two germline ends. There are 11 residues in the CDR3. Per the germline V gene, CDR1 is ENHRY and CDR2 is SYGVKD. The CDR3 bases are TGTGCCATCGGACTACCCTACGAGCAGTACTTC. This translates into CAIGLPYEQYF.

The chain has TRBV5-1 and TRBJ1-6; D is ambiguous. The CDR3 length is 14 residues. Germline V lookup: CDR1 SGHRS, CDR2 YFSETQ. V was trimmed by 5 bases and J by 0 bases, leaving 6 bases between them. CDR3 coding DNA: TGCGCCAGCAGAGGGAGCTCCTATAATTCACCCCTCCACTTT. It translates to CASRGSSYNSPLHF.

The V call is TRBV10-3, the J call TRBJ2-1; 9 bases fit TRBD1. The CDR3 sequence is 15 residues long. V trimming: 5 bases; J trimming: 8 bases; junction bases outside the gene matches: 10. Germline V gene data show CDR1 as ENHRY and CDR2 as SYGVKD. The CDR3 sequence: CAISPPGQGHYEQFF. The DNA of the CDR3 is TGTGCCATCAGTCCTCCGGGACAGGGTCACTATGAGCAGTTCTTC.

V is TRBV11-1 and J is TRBJ2-7, with D perhaps TRBD1 (5 bases). Germline V gene sequence: CDR1 SGHAT, CDR2 FQDESV (reference sequence). This CDR3 spans 14 amino acids. V was shortened by 5 bases and J by 1 base, with 12 bases between the two germline ends. CDR3 residues: CASSPRNRSYEQYF. The CDR3 DNA sequence: TGTGCCAGCAGCCCGAGAAACAGGTCCTACGAGCAGTACTTC.

The chain is built from TRBV5-1 and TRBJ2-1; possibly TRBD2 for D (7 bases). V lost 5 bases to trimming and J lost 5 bases, with 14 bases between them. This CDR3 is 14 amino acids long. Germline lookup yields CDR1 SGHRS and CDR2 YFSETQ. CDR3 in amino acids: CASRRGPSNNEQFF. CDR3 sequence (DNA): TGCGCCAGCAGGCGGGGGCCCTCTAACAATGAGCAGTTCTTC.

This chain links TRBV9 with TRBJ2-1, with a possible D match to TRBD2 (6 bases). V lost 7 bases and J 8 bases, leaving 22 bases between the germline ends. Germline CDR1 and CDR2: SGDLS and YYNGEE. This CDR3 contains 15 residues. The CDR3 protein is CASGFRDSAVDEQFF. The CDR3, as DNA: TGTGCCAGCGGGTTTAGGGACTCGGCTGTCGATGAGCAGTTCTTC.

The rearrangement links TRBV14 to TRBJ2-3; 10 positions agree with TRBD2. V trimming: 4 bases; J trimming: 5 bases; junction bases outside the gene matches: 9. Germline loops: CDR1 SGHDN, CDR2 FVKESK. The CDR3 is made up of 16 amino acids. The CDR3: CASSPPLAGARDTQYF. The CDR3 DNA reads as TGTGCCAGCAGCCCCCCGCTAGCGGGGGCTAGAGATACGCAGTATTTT. The full variable domain, completed using reference TRBV14 and TRBJ2-3, is EAGVTQFPSHSVIEKGQTVTLRCDPISGHDNLYWYRRVMGKEIKFLLHFVKESKQDESGMPNNRFLAERTGGTYSTLKVQPAELEDSGVYFCASSPPLAGARDTQYFGPGTRLTVL.

V gene TRBV6-1 combines with J gene TRBJ2-1, with 10 bases that match TRBD1. V lost 7 bases to trimming and J lost 2 bases; unmatched junction nucleotides: 5. The CDR3 contains 15 residues. Germline CDR1 reads MNHNS; CDR2 reads SASEGT. The CDR3 nucleotides read TGTGCCAGCACCCTGACAGGGGGCGCCTACAATGAGCAGTTCTTC. Amino acids: CASTLTGGAYNEQFF.

The chain employs TRBV21-1 and TRBJ1-1. TRBV21-1 is flagged as a pseudogene. The CDR3 covers 15 residues. CDR3 sequence reads: CASTKGAPEGTEAFF. The DNA of the CDR3 is TGTGCCAGCACCAAGGGTGCCCCGGAGGGTACTGAAGCTTTCTTT.

The gene calls are TRBV6-1 and TRBJ1-3; D is unclear. Germline assignment: CDR1 MNHNS and CDR2 SASEGT. Trimming removed 3 bases from V and 2 bases from J, with 17 bases in between. The CDR3 runs to 17 residues. In nucleotides, the CDR3 is TGTGCCAGCAGTGATACCGGGAGGCGCTCAACTGGAAACACCATATATTTT. Amino acids: CASSDTGRRSTGNTIYF.

In its sample, this clone was seen a few times. This sequence joins TRBV6-1 and TRBJ1-2; D may be TRBD1 (5 bases). This CDR3 is built from 14 residues. The V end lost 1 base, the J end lost 8 bases, and 14 bases lay between the germline ends. Germline loops: CDR1 MNHNS, CDR2 SASEGT. The CDR3, as DNA: TGTGCCAGCAGTGAAGAGCACCAGGGAAGGGGCTACACCTTC. Translating it yields CASSEEHQGRGYTF.

This chain joins TRBV6-6 and TRBJ2-5, with D uncertain. From germline, CDR1 is MNHNY and CDR2 SVGAGI (reference sequence). The CDR3 consists of 13 residues. V gave up 4 bases and J gave up 1 base, with 7 bases separating them. The CDR3 DNA reads TGTGCCAGCAGTTTTACGGTCCAAGAGACCCAGTACTTC. Translation: CASSFTVQETQYF.

The V gene is TRBV5-6, the J gene TRBJ2-3; 9 nucleotides align to TRBD2. Losses at the gene ends were 3 bases for V and 2 bases for J; bases not matched to a gene: 13. The CDR3 covers 18 residues. The germline gives CDR1 SGHDT, CDR2 YYEEEE. The CDR3 nucleotides read TGTGCCAGCAGCTGGCCCTCAGGCGGGGGGGTCCTCACAGATACGCAGTATTTT. As protein: CASSWPSGGGVLTDTQYF.

As DNA, the CDR3 is TGTGCCAGAAGCTCTTCCCCCTTTAATCGACAGTGCCTACTCAGCTACGAGCAGTACTTC. It codes for CARSSSPFNRQCLLSYEQYF. J is TRBJ2-7 and V is TRBV5-3; D might be TRBD1 (5 bases). TRBV5-3 is an ORF; its function is uncertain. Trimming shortened V by 3 bases and J by 3 bases, and 31 bases separated the two germline ends. This CDR3 comprises 20 residues.

The chain joins TRBV19 to TRBJ1-1; D gene unclear. Trimming stripped 1 base from V and 0 bases from J, with 9 bases between. Germline-derived CDR1 and CDR2 are LNHDA and SQIVND (reference sequence). This CDR3 spans 15 amino acids. Written as DNA, the CDR3 is TGTGCCAGTAGTATAGTCAGAGGGATGAACACTGAAGCTTTCTTT. Encoded protein: CASSIVRGMNTEAFF.

The chain joins TRBV4-2 to TRBJ1-1; TRBD1 agrees at 8 bases. This CDR3 contains 16 residues. Germline V CDR1 and CDR2: LGHNA, YNFKEQ. Trimming took 3 bases from V and 2 from J; bases not matched to a gene: 8. CDR3 amino acids: CASSQDPGTGNTEAFF. The CDR3, as DNA: TGTGCCAGCAGCCAGGACCCCGGGACAGGAAACACTGAAGCTTTCTTT.